The text below deals with one TCR beta chain. These data come from a study of control samples from healthy donors and cancer patients. TCRdb's table, derived via immunoSEQ multiplex PCR, lists solely in-frame clones and lacks some. The sample carries 100,000 to 150,000 clones, 80% to 95% recorded once. The V end was cut by 4 bases, the J end by 0 bases, with 15 bases between. The CDR3 sequence is 17 residues long. Germline assignment: CDR1 SEHNR and CDR2 FQNEAQ (reference sequence). This clonotype originated in a man between 18 and 29 years old in good health. The chain has TRBV7-9 and TRBJ2-2, with D uncertain. The sequenced sample consisted of blood. CDR3 bases: TGTGCCAGCAGCTCAAAATGGACCTACCCGAACACCGGGGAGCTGTTTTTT. This codes for CASSSKWTYPNTGELFF.